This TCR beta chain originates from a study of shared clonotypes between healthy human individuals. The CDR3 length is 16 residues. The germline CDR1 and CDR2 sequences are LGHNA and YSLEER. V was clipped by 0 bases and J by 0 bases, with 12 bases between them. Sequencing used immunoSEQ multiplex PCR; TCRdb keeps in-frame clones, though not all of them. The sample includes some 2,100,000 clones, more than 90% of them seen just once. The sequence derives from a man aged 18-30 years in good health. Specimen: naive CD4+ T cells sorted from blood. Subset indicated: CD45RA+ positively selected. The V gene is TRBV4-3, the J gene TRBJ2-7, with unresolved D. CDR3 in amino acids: CASSQETSTPSYEQYF. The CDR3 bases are TGCGCCAGCAGCCAAGAAACAAGCACACCCTCCTACGAGCAGTACTTC.